The TCR beta chain under discussion was sequenced for a study of blood T cell repertoires in COVID-19. This table comes from immunoSEQ multiplex PCR, and its TCRdb copy is limited to in-frame clones, with some not included. This sample has fewer than 250,000 clones, with about 83% found just once. The ends were cut back, 8 bases at V and 2 bases at J, with 14 bases in the middle. The CDR3 runs 14 residues. Germline V CDR1 and CDR2: SNHLY, FYNNEI. The chain employs TRBV2 and TRBJ2-3, with D perhaps TRBD2 (6 bases). This receptor was obtained from a woman between 45 and 65 years old with active or convalescent COVID-19. The specimen sequenced was peripheral blood. DNA of the CDR3: TGTGCCAGCGCCCGGGGACTTAACACAGATACGCAGTATTTT. This codes for CASARGLNTDTQYF. Full variable domain (missing parts from reference TRBV2 and TRBJ2-3): EPEVTQTPSHQVTQMGQEVILRCVPISNHLYFYWYRQILGQKVEFLVSFYNNEISEKSEIFDDQFSVERPDGSNFTLKIRSTKLEDSAMYFCASARGLNTDTQYFGPGTRLTVL.